Below are 30 T cell receptor beta chains sequenced from a single sample in a study of cytomegalovirus exposure and HLA in healthy donors. The PCR made use of 60 Vbeta and 13 Jbeta primers. This table comes from immunoSEQ multiplex PCR, and its TCRdb copy is limited to in-frame clones, with some not included. Its table records about 75,000 clones. The sample taken for sequencing was PBMCs. The receptors stem from a man in his forties or fifties in good health and CMV-seronegative.

The chain recombines TRBV6-7 with TRBJ1-3; D might be TRBD1 (5 bases). TRBV6-7 is noted as an ORF with a role that remains uncertain. V was trimmed by 6 bases and J by 0 bases, leaving 12 bases between them. This CDR3 region has 15 residues. CDR3 protein: CASSTRENSGNTIYF. In DNA form, the CDR3 reads TGTGCCAGCAGCACCAGGGAAAACTCTGGAAACACCATATATTTT.

This sequence joins TRBV23-1 and TRBJ2-1; 9 nucleotides match TRBD1. TRBV23-1 is treated as an ORF (open reading frame) with a function not yet certain. CDR3 length equals 17 residues. Trimming took 2 bases from V and 2 from J; bases not matched to a gene: 7. This chain's CDR3 is CASSQPYRDRAYNEQFF. The CDR3 region has the DNA TGCGCCAGCAGTCAACCATACCGGGACAGGGCCTACAATGAGCAGTTCTTC.

The chain recombines TRBV6-1 with TRBJ1-1; D is uncertain. Trimming took 6 bases from V and 2 from J, leaving 4 bases between them. The CDR3 length is 11 residues. The germline CDR1 and CDR2 sequences are MNHNS and SASEGT. The DNA of the CDR3 is TGTGCCAGCAGGTTAAACACTGAAGCTTTCTTT. Protein: CASRLNTEAFF.

This chain connects TRBV9 to TRBJ2-5; TRBD1 agrees at 8 bases. Judging by the DNA end, TRBJ2-7 fits better; the J call may be wrong. Germline-derived CDR1 and CDR2 are SGDLS and YYNGEE. The CDR3 is 14 amino acids. CDR3: CASSPGGPSYEQYF. DNA for the CDR3: TGTGCCAGCAGCCCAGGGGGCCCCTCCTACGAGCAGTACTTC.

This rearrangement joins TRBV18 to TRBJ2-3; 10 nucleotides agree with TRBD2. CDR3 size: 16 residues. The V segment lost 3 bases and the J segment 1 base; nucleotides outside the gene matches: 4. Germline V CDR1 and CDR2: KGHSH, LQKENI. Written as DNA, the CDR3 is TGTGCCAGCTCACCCCGCACTAGCGGGGGCACAGATACGCAGTATTTT. The encoded protein is CASSPRTSGGTDTQYF. Together with reference TRBV18 and TRBJ2-3, the CDR3 gives the full variable domain: NAGVMQNPRHLVRRRGQEARLRCSPMKGHSHVYWYRQLPEEGLKFMVYLQKENIIDESGMPKERFSAEFPKEGPSILRIQQVVRGDSAAYFCASSPRTSGGTDTQYFGPGTRLTVL.

This chain links TRBV4-1 with TRBJ1-5; unclear D gene. Between the trimmed V and J ends, which lost 0 bases and 7 bases, there was a span of 13 bases. This CDR3 is built from 15 residues. The germline CDR1 and CDR2 sequences are MGHRA and YSYEKL. The DNA for the CDR3 is TGCGCCAGCAGCCAAGACGGAGGGTTTGGGCAGCCCCAGCATTTT. Its protein is CASSQDGGFGQPQHF.

J is TRBJ2-7 and V is TRBV28, with a tentative D call TRBD1 (5 bases). Germline V lookup: CDR1 MDHEN, CDR2 SYDVKM. Trimming stripped 3 bases from V and 0 bases from J, with 12 bases between. This CDR3 has 15 residues. This chain's CDR3 is CASSFSAGPSYEQYF. The CDR3 DNA reads as TGTGCCAGCAGTTTCTCTGCAGGGCCCTCCTACGAGCAGTACTTC.

The CDR3 sequence: CASSPRSSSGNTIYF. CDR3 in DNA: TGTGCCAGCAGCCCCCGGTCGAGCTCTGGAAACACCATATATTTT. J is TRBJ1-3 and V is TRBV9; no definite D call. The CDR3 is made up of 15 amino acids. V shed 4 bases and J shed 0 bases, with 11 bases lying between them. Germline CDR1 and CDR2: SGDLS and YYNGEE.

Concerning this clone itself: The sample contains more than one DNA sequence encoding this CDR3. The chain has TRBV6-5 and TRBJ2-5; D may be TRBD1 (5 bases). The germline gives CDR1 MNHEY, CDR2 SVGAGI. The CDR3 consists of 15 residues. Trimming pared 0 bases from V and 1 base from J, leaving 9 bases between. The chain's CDR3 is CASSYSRQPQETQYF. The CDR3 nucleotides read TGTGCCAGCAGTTACTCGAGACAGCCCCAAGAGACCCAGTACTTC.

V is TRBV5-6 and J is TRBJ2-7; a possible D gene is TRBD1 (7 bases). The V gene's germline CDR1 is SGHDT and CDR2 YYEEEE. This CDR3 has 16 residues. Trimming stripped 4 bases from V and 5 bases from J, with 22 bases between. The CDR3 sequence: CASSRKTGRNANEQYF. The CDR3 bases are TGTGCCAGCAGCCGAAAGACAGGGAGGAACGCTAACGAGCAGTACTTC. Full variable domain (remainder filled in from reference TRBV5-6 and TRBJ2-7): DAGVTQSPTHLIKTRGQQVTLRCSPKSGHDTVSWYQQALGQGPQFIFQYYEEEERQRGNFPDRFSGHQFPNYSSELNVNALLLGDSALYLCASSRKTGRNANEQYFGPGTRLTVT.

The chain couples TRBV11-3 to TRBJ2-1, with 9 nucleotides matching TRBD2. V lost 5 bases and J lost 5; bases outside the gene matches: 13. The CDR3 totals 17 residues. Germline V lookup: CDR1 SGHNT, CDR2 YENEEA. In DNA, the CDR3 is TGTGCCAGCAGCACCGGGACTAGCTCTGGGGGAAACAATGAGCAGTTCTTC. Encoded protein: CASSTGTSSGGNNEQFF.

The gene calls are TRBV30 and TRBJ2-3, with D possibly being TRBD2 (6 bases). CDR3 length: 14 residues. The germline CDR1 and CDR2 sequences are GTSNPN and SVGIG (reference sequence). The germline V and J ends were trimmed by 6 bases and 4 bases, with 17 bases remaining between them. DNA of the CDR3: TGTGCCTGTACTAGACTAGTCGACGCAGATACGCAGTATTTT. It yields the protein CACTRLVDADTQYF. Variable domain in full (rest from reference TRBV30 and TRBJ2-3): SQTIHQWPATLVQPVGSPLSLECTVEGTSNPNLYWYRQAAGRGLQLLFYSVGIGQISSEVPQNLSASRPQDRQFILSSKKLLLSDSGFYLCACTRLVDADTQYFGPGTRLTVL.

The V and J genes are TRBV6-6 and TRBJ2-7, with TRBD2 matching 7 bases. There are 15 residues in the CDR3. J gave up 5 bases and V 10 bases, and 17 bases lay outside the gene matches. Germline CDR1 MNHNY, CDR2 SVGAGI (reference sequence). The CDR3 loop is CATGRRGMGGDEQYF. CDR3 nucleotide sequence: TGTGCCACCGGTCGGCGGGGTATGGGAGGGGACGAGCAGTACTTC.

The chain employs TRBV6-1 and TRBJ1-1; perhaps TRBD1 as D (5 bases). CDR1 MNHNS and CDR2 SASEGT come from the germline V gene. The V gene lost 2 bases and the J gene lost 3 bases, with 13 bases spanning the gap. The CDR3 totals 15 residues. CDR3 coding DNA: TGTGCCAGCAGTGAATTGTGGGGGGTGGACACTGAAGCTTTCTTT. It encodes CASSELWGVDTEAFF.

The chain couples TRBV5-1 to TRBJ1-1; the D is unclear. The CDR3 is made up of 13 amino acids. Trimming left V 0 bases short and J 1 base short, with 4 bases between. Germline lookup yields CDR1 SGHRS and CDR2 YFSETQ. CDR3 bases: TGCGCCAGCAGCTTGGACAGGAACACTGAAGCTTTCTTT. Translating gives CASSLDRNTEAFF.

This sequence joins TRBV5-6 and TRBJ1-4; D is possibly TRBD1 (6 bases). From germline, CDR1 is SGHDT and CDR2 YYEEEE. Trimming removed 0 bases at V and 7 bases at J, with 13 bases between. The CDR3 has 15 residues. The CDR3 here is CASSLGGQWGEKLFF. CDR3 bases: TGTGCCAGCAGCTTGGGAGGACAGTGGGGTGAAAAACTGTTTTTT.

The V call is TRBV19, the J call TRBJ1-2; 9 bases align to TRBD1. Per germline, CDR1 LNHDA and CDR2 SQIVND (reference sequence). The CDR3 extends over 15 amino acids. J lost 1 base, V lost 4 bases, and 4 bases had no gene match. CDR3 sequence: CASSNWDRDNYGYTF. The CDR3 DNA is TGTGCCAGTAGTAACTGGGACAGGGATAACTATGGCTACACCTTC. Supplemented by reference TRBV19 and TRBJ1-2, the full variable domain reads DGGITQSPKYLFRKEGQNVTLSCEQNLNHDAMYWYRQDPGQGLRLIYYSQIVNDFQKGDIAEGYSVSREKKESFPLTVTSAQKNPTAFYLCASSNWDRDNYGYTFGSGTRLTVV.

This chain uses TRBV5-4 with TRBJ1-2; no clear D gene. The CDR3 has 14 amino acids. Germline assignment: CDR1 SGHNT and CDR2 YYREEE (reference sequence). The V gene lost 2 bases and the J gene lost 8 bases, with 16 bases spanning the gap. The CDR3 bases are TGTGCCAGCAGCTTCGGTACCAACGTATACGGCTACACCTTC. As protein: CASSFGTNVYGYTF.

The rearrangement links TRBV6-1 to TRBJ1-1; possibly TRBD1 for D (5 bases). Trimming stripped 2 bases from V and 5 bases from J, with 12 bases between. Looked up from germline, CDR1 is MNHNS and CDR2 is SASEGT. CDR3 length: 14 residues. CDR3 sequence reads: CASSELGARTEAFF. The DNA for the CDR3 is TGTGCCAGCAGTGAACTAGGGGCGCGAACTGAAGCTTTCTTT.

J is TRBJ2-3 and V is TRBV18; D not certain. The CDR3 loop spans 16 amino acids. V lost 1 base, J lost 5 bases, and 16 bases lay in between. From germline, CDR1 is KGHSH and CDR2 LQKENI. CDR3 region: CASSPLLDSSGDTQYF. In DNA, the CDR3 is TGTGCCAGCTCACCACTCCTTGATTCTTCGGGAGATACGCAGTATTTT.

The chain links TRBV7-6 to TRBJ2-5; 12 bases fit TRBD2. The ends lost 1 base at V and 9 bases at J; junction bases unmatched: 6. Germline V gives CDR1 SGHVS, CDR2 FNYEAQ. The CDR3 has 15 amino acids. The CDR3 DNA sequence: TGTGCCAGCAGCTTAGAGTGGACTAGCGGGGTGTCCCAGTACTTC. Protein product: CASSLEWTSGVSQYF.

As to this clone: An end of the junction does not agree with germline; a read error may underlie this. Distinct nucleotide sequences in the sample also encode this CDR3. The V and J genes are TRBV6-1 and TRBJ2-7; TRBD1 agrees at 7 bases. The CDR3 is 15 amino acids. Germline lookup yields CDR1 MNHNS and CDR2 SASEGT. DNA for the CDR3: TGCGCCAGCAGTGGATTAGGGACAGCGTTTTACGAGCAGTACTTC. Its translation: CASSGLGTAFYEQYF.

The chain has TRBV5-1 and TRBJ2-3, with 9 bases fitting TRBD2. The CDR3 runs to 17 residues. The J segment lost 0 bases and the V segment lost 0 bases, leaving 5 bases of the junction unmatched. Germline V gene data show CDR1 as SGHRS and CDR2 as YFSETQ. In DNA, the CDR3 is TGCGCCAGCAGCTTGGGTTCTAGCGGGAAAAGCACAGATACGCAGTATTTT. Amino acids: CASSLGSSGKSTDTQYF.

The chain is built from TRBV5-6 and TRBJ1-5; 8 positions match TRBD1. V lost 4 bases, J lost 5 bases, and 5 bases stayed unmatched. Germline lookup yields CDR1 SGHDT and CDR2 YYEEEE. The CDR3 has 14 amino acids. As DNA, the CDR3 is TGTGCCAGCAGCGGTCGACAGGGGTATCAGCCCCAGCATTTT. It specifies CASSGRQGYQPQHF.

CDR3 sequence reads: CASSARTGPTLNYGYTF. The CDR3 DNA reads TGTGCCAGCAGCGCAAGGACAGGGCCGACACTAAACTATGGCTACACCTTC. The chain combines TRBV9 with TRBJ1-2, with 8 bases identical to TRBD1. V lost 3 bases, J lost 2 bases, and 12 bases stayed unmatched. Germline values: CDR1 SGDLS, CDR2 YYNGEE. This CDR3 has 17 amino acids.

V is TRBV30 and J is TRBJ1-2; no clear D. V was clipped by 5 bases and J by 0 bases, with 4 bases between them. The CDR3 covers 11 residues. Germline CDR1 is GTSNPN and CDR2 is SVGIG (reference sequence). DNA of the CDR3: TGTGCCTGGGCGGCTAACTATGGCTACACCTTC. Translating gives CAWAANYGYTF.

V is TRBV7-6 and J is TRBJ1-1; TRBD1 is a possible D gene (6 bases). The CDR3 is made up of 14 amino acids. V was pared by 5 bases and J by 2 bases, with 12 bases between. Per the germline V gene, CDR1 is SGHVS and CDR2 is FNYEAQ. The CDR3 protein is CASSQQGYNTEAFF. DNA for the CDR3: TGTGCCAGCAGCCAACAGGGTTACAACACTGAAGCTTTCTTT.

The genes are TRBV2 and TRBJ1-6, with 10 bases matching TRBD1. This CDR3 spans 16 amino acids. Germline assignment: CDR1 SNHLY and CDR2 FYNNEI. Trimming at V came to 0 bases and at J to 10 bases, leaving 6 bases not matched to a gene. Written as DNA, the CDR3 is TGTGCCAGCAGTGAAGCTGGGGACAGGGGTCGCTCACCCCTCCACTTT. This sequence encodes CASSEAGDRGRSPLHF.

The rearrangement uses TRBV10-3 and TRBJ2-7; the match to TRBD1 covers 8 bases. The germline V gene has CDR1 ENHRY and CDR2 SYGVKD. After removal of 5 bases from V and 3 bases from J, the junction contained 9 bases not matched to a gene. The CDR3 has 15 amino acids. The CDR3 is CAISYTGGKDYEQYF. CDR3 coding DNA: TGTGCCATCAGTTATACAGGGGGAAAGGACTACGAGCAGTACTTC.

The chain is built from TRBV13 and TRBJ1-6, with 9 positions matching TRBD1. The CDR3 length is 16 residues. V was pared by 3 bases and J by 8 bases, with 8 bases of the junction left unmatched. Germline V CDR1 and CDR2: PRHDT, FYEKMQ (reference sequence). Here the CDR3 reads CASSFRDRETYSPLHF. In DNA form, the CDR3 reads TGTGCCAGCAGCTTCCGGGACAGGGAGACATATTCACCCCTCCACTTT.